The clone carrying this TCR beta chain came up many times. Its antigen is not known. The data derive from a study of identical twins. Study outcomes and limitations: Models underpredicted monozygotic twin sharing of out-of-frame TCR alpha.

Using its own MiXCR run on the 5' RACE reads, TCRdb lists one record per CDR3 protein. In the table there are about 570,000 distinct CDR3 sequences, approximately 10% of which are singletons. V was trimmed by 3 bases and J by 1 base, leaving 15 bases between them. This CDR3 has 16 amino acids. Germline V lookup: CDR1 SGHDT, CDR2 YYEEEE. These data also formed part of another study, on yellow fever vaccine responses in identical twins.

The sample consisted of PBMCs. This TCR came from a woman younger than 35 in good health. The chain combines TRBV5-6 with TRBJ2-3; the D gene could be TRBD1 or TRBD2 (7 bases each). The CDR3 nucleotides read TGTGCCAGCAGCTACCGAGCAGGGGGGGGCACAGATACGCAGTATTTT. Translating gives CASSYRAGGGTDTQYF.